A selection of T cell receptor beta chains follows, all from one sample in a study of T cell responses to AZD1222 COVID-19 vaccine. Using immunoSEQ multiplex PCR, the repertoire was profiled, and TCRdb retains in-frame clones only, with some absent. The sample gives 90,000 to 120,000 clones, approximately 86% of which show up once; 2.5% to 4% is in the top ten. The specimen was peripheral blood, collected 28 days after the second dose of the MenACWY control vaccine. The receptors shown here come from an adult who received the MenACWY meningococcal vaccine as a control. Both conserved end residues are part of each CDR3. A D gene is named only where the DNA matches it firmly. Only some rows state a clone size, as once, few, many or a class for expanded clones.

TGTGCCAGCAGCTGGCTAGGCGGAACCGGGGAGCTGTTTTTT | CASSWLGGTGELFF | - | - | TRBJ2-2 | TRBV6-2/TRBV6-3
TGTGCCAGCTCACCGGGGACAGGGAAGGGCGAGCAGTACTTC | CASSPGTGKGEQYF | TRBD1 | - | TRBJ2-7 | TRBV18
TGTGCCAGCAGCACGGGACTAGGGACCTACGAGCAGTACTTC | CASSTGLGTYEQYF | TRBD2 | once | TRBJ2-7 | TRBV5-4
TGTGCCAGCAGATCCCCGGTTGGATCTAACTATGGCTACACCTTC | CASRSPVGSNYGYTF | - | - | TRBJ1-2 | TRBV6-5
TGCGCCAGCAGCCAAGAGGGGATTAGCGGGGGGCAATCCTACAATGAGCAGTTCTTC | CASSQEGISGGQSYNEQFF | TRBD2 | - | TRBJ2-1 | TRBV4-1
TGTGCCAGCAGCCAGGTAAACAGAGATTCGGACGGTGCCTTCTATGGCTACACCTTC | CASSQVNRDSDGAFYGYTF | - | - | TRBJ1-2 | TRBV4-2
TGTGCCAGCAGCCCGCGACTGCTAGCGGGGGACCTTCGGACAGATACGCAGTATTTT | CASSPRLLAGDLRTDTQYF | TRBD2 | - | TRBJ2-3 | TRBV7-2
TGTGCCAGCAGCTTCTCAGGGCGGACCGGGGAGCTGTTTTTT | CASSFSGRTGELFF | - | - | TRBJ2-2 | TRBV11-3
TGTGCCAGCAGCCAAACTAGAGGGGCTGGCGGGGAGCTGTTTTTT | CASSQTRGAGGELFF | - | - | TRBJ2-2 | TRBV4-2
TGTGCCAGCAGCCCAAAGGCCGCAGGGGGAGGGCAGCCCCAGCATTTT | CASSPKAAGGGQPQHF | TRBD1 | - | TRBJ1-5 | TRBV7-2
TGCAGTGCCAGTCAGGGGGGAGGGGGCGCAGAAAACACCATATATTTT | CSASQGGGGAENTIYF | TRBD1 | - | TRBJ1-3 | TRBV20-1
TGTGCCAGCAGCCAAGAGGTCACAGGGTTCCAAGAGACCCAGTACTTC | CASSQEVTGFQETQYF | - | - | TRBJ2-5 | TRBV3-1/TRBV3-2
TGTGCCAGCCGGAGTGGGGGGCGAGGAAACACCATATATTTT | CASRSGGRGNTIYF | - | - | TRBJ1-3 | TRBV9
TGTGCCAGCAGCCGCGACAGGGAAGCCTACAATGAGCAGTTCTTC | CASSRDREAYNEQFF | TRBD1 | - | TRBJ2-1 | TRBV7-9
TGTGCCAGCAGCCAAGATTTTCGGGGCTCTGGAAACACCATATATTTT | CASSQDFRGSGNTIYF | - | - | TRBJ1-3 | TRBV4-2
TGTGCCAGCAGTTCCTTTTCGGACAGGGGGCAAGAGACCCAGTACTTC | CASSSFSDRGQETQYF | TRBD1 | - | TRBJ2-5 | TRBV28
TGCGCCAGCAGCTTGGCGCAGGGTATGGGGTACGAGCAGTACTTC | CASSLAQGMGYEQYF | - | - | TRBJ2-7 | TRBV5-1
TGCGCCAGCAGCCAAGAGACAAGCCTCGGGACTAGCGGGGGATACGAGCAGTACTTC | CASSQETSLGTSGGYEQYF | TRBD2 | - | TRBJ2-7 | TRBV4-3
TGTGCCAGCTCACTCGTCACGAACACCGGGGAGCTGTTTTTT | CASSLVTNTGELFF | - | - | TRBJ2-2 | TRBV18
TGTGCCAGCAGCCATTCACAGGGATGGAATGAGCAGTTCTTC | CASSHSQGWNEQFF | - | - | TRBJ2-1 | TRBV7-9
TGCGCCAGCAGCCCTTACGGGGAAGGGCAGCCCCAGCATTTT | CASSPYGEGQPQHF | - | once | TRBJ1-5 | TRBV5-1
TGCGCCAGCAGCCAAGCCCTTGAGAGTAGGGGGGGCCCGCACAATGAGCAGTTCTTC | CASSQALESRGGPHNEQFF | - | - | TRBJ2-1 | TRBV4-3
TGTGCCAGCAGTGAATCCGGGCCGTTTGACTATGGCTACACCTTC | CASSESGPFDYGYTF | - | - | TRBJ1-2 | TRBV6-1
TGCGCCAGCAGCTTGGGGTCAGGGGGTACCGGGGAGCTGTTTTTT | CASSLGSGGTGELFF | TRBD1 | - | TRBJ2-2 | TRBV5-1
TGTGCCAGCAGCCCAAGATACAGGGGCTCCGGGCCACCCCTCCACTTT | CASSPRYRGSGPPLHF | TRBD1 | - | TRBJ1-6 | TRBV7-6
TGTGCCAGCAGCGGCGCGACGGTTACCTACAATGAGCAGTTCTTC | CASSGATVTYNEQFF | - | - | TRBJ2-1 | TRBV9